A single T cell receptor (beta chain) is shown here with its context. The CDR3 length is 19 residues. V trimming: 0 bases; J trimming: 4 bases; junction bases outside the gene matches: 9. Germline V gene data show CDR1 as MGHRA and CDR2 as YSYEKL. One entry per CDR3 protein results from TCRdb running MiXCR on the 5' RACE reads. The sample yields a few hundred thousand distinct CDR3 sequences, 25% to 30% seen once. This sample is drawn from a study of T-cell memory formation after mild COVID-19. This chain connects TRBV4-1 to TRBJ2-1; 13 nucleotides line up with TRBD2. Sequencing used PBMCs or a T cell subset sorted from them (not recorded which). This clonotype originated in an adult woman who had mild COVID-19 (a few samples of this study predate the infection). Cell type and time point are not known. In DNA, the CDR3 is TGCGCCAGCAGCCAAGATCGGAGAGGACTAGCGGGGGCTTACAATGAGCAGTTCTTC. As protein: CASSQDRRGLAGAYNEQFF.